The rows below give T cell receptor beta chains drawn from one sample of a study of cytomegalovirus exposure and HLA in healthy donors. Using immunoSEQ multiplex PCR, the repertoire was profiled, and TCRdb retains in-frame clones only, with some absent. The profile covers 200,000 or so clones, with over 65% appearing a single time and 0.63% taken by the ten largest. The sample taken for sequencing was PBMCs. The origin of the receptors is a man between 18 and 29 years old in good health and CMV-seronegative. CDR3s include the opening cysteine and the closing phenylalanine or tryptophan. D genes are given only for firm matches. Part of the rows lack a size; the others show once, few, many or a class for expanded clones.

V gene: TRBV5-1
clone size: NA
J gene: TRBJ1-1
D gene: TRBD1
CDR3 protein: CASSSGQMNTEAFF
CDR3 DNA: TGCGCCAGCAGCTCGGGACAGATGAACACTGAAGCTTTCTTT

V gene: TRBV7-6
clone size: NA
J gene: TRBJ2-1
D gene: TRBD2
CDR3 protein: CASSLGTSGNLEQFF
CDR3 DNA: TGTGCCAGCAGCTTAGGGACTAGCGGGAATCTTGAGCAGTTCTTC

V gene: TRBV29-1
clone size: few
J gene: TRBJ2-3
D gene: NA
CDR3 protein: CSVETGFTDTQYF
CDR3 DNA: TGCAGCGTTGAAACAGGGTTCACAGATACGCAGTATTTT

V gene: TRBV6-4
clone size: once
J gene: TRBJ1-1
D gene: TRBD1
CDR3 protein: CASSASRDSTEAFF
CDR3 DNA: TGTGCCAGCAGCGCCTCCCGGGACAGTACTGAAGCTTTCTTT

V gene: TRBV28
clone size: once
J gene: TRBJ1-3
D gene: NA
CDR3 protein: CASSLNTNSGNTIYF
CDR3 DNA: TGTGCCAGCAGTTTAAACACTAACTCTGGAAACACCATATATTTT

V gene: TRBV10-3
clone size: NA
J gene: TRBJ2-1
D gene: TRBD2
CDR3 protein: CAISGGTSGSHEQFF
CDR3 DNA: TGTGCCATCAGTGGTGGGACTAGCGGGAGCCATGAGCAGTTCTTC

V gene: TRBV28
clone size: few
J gene: TRBJ1-2
D gene: NA
CDR3 protein: CASSLFGGGLGGYTF
CDR3 DNA: TGTGCCAGCAGTTTATTCGGGGGAGGTCTGGGTGGCTACACCTTC

V gene: TRBV7-9
clone size: few
J gene: TRBJ1-1
D gene: TRBD1
CDR3 protein: CASSPRQGPNTEAFF
CDR3 DNA: TGTGCCAGCAGCCCCCGACAGGGCCCGAACACTGAAGCTTTCTTT

V gene: TRBV6-5
clone size: NA
J gene: TRBJ2-5
D gene: NA
CDR3 protein: CASKPSRRETQYF
CDR3 DNA: TGTGCCAGCAAACCCTCGAGGAGAGAGACCCAGTACTTC

V gene: TRBV6-5
clone size: few
J gene: TRBJ2-1
D gene: NA
CDR3 protein: CASSYSLLGQYNEQFF
CDR3 DNA: TGTGCCAGCAGTTACTCCCTATTGGGGCAATACAATGAGCAGTTCTTC

V gene: TRBV27
clone size: NA
J gene: TRBJ1-2
D gene: TRBD1
CDR3 protein: CATVDRGLGYTF
CDR3 DNA: TGTGCCACCGTGGACAGGGGGCTCGGCTACACCTTC

V gene: TRBV10-3
clone size: NA
J gene: TRBJ2-7
D gene: TRBD1
CDR3 protein: CAISPGQAYEQYF
CDR3 DNA: TGTGCCATCAGCCCCGGACAGGCTTACGAGCAGTACTTC

V gene: TRBV29-1
clone size: NA
J gene: TRBJ2-7
D gene: NA
CDR3 protein: CSVGRGHSPYEQYF
CDR3 DNA: TGCAGCGTTGGTAGGGGTCATTCTCCCTACGAGCAGTACTTC

V gene: TRBV7-8
clone size: once
J gene: TRBJ2-7
D gene: TRBD1
CDR3 protein: CATGTGISYEQYF
CDR3 DNA: TGTGCCACCGGGACAGGTATTAGCTACGAGCAGTACTTC

V gene: TRBV28
clone size: NA
J gene: TRBJ2-1
D gene: NA
CDR3 protein: CASSRRGPYNEQFF
CDR3 DNA: TGTGCCAGCAGCCGCAGGGGTCCCTACAATGAGCAGTTCTTC

V gene: TRBV19
clone size: NA
J gene: TRBJ1-5
D gene: NA
CDR3 protein: CASEVTGFGNQPQHF
CDR3 DNA: TGTGCCAGCGAAGTAACAGGGTTTGGCAATCAGCCCCAGCATTTT

V gene: TRBV19
clone size: once
J gene: TRBJ1-3
D gene: NA
CDR3 protein: CASSISSLSGNTIYF
CDR3 DNA: TGTGCCAGTAGTATCTCGTCCCTCTCTGGAAACACCATATATTTT

V gene: TRBV5-5
clone size: NA
J gene: TRBJ1-1
D gene: NA
CDR3 protein: CATYPETGKNTEAFF
CDR3 DNA: TGTGCCACCTACCCCGAGACAGGAAAGAACACTGAAGCTTTCTTT

V gene: TRBV18
clone size: NA
J gene: TRBJ1-5
D gene: NA
CDR3 protein: CASSLQGNQPQHF
CDR3 DNA: TGTGCCAGCTCGCTGCAGGGTAATCAGCCCCAGCATTTT

V gene: TRBV6-5
clone size: NA
J gene: TRBJ2-3
D gene: NA
CDR3 protein: CATALENTQYF
CDR3 DNA: TGTGCTACTGCCCTGGAGAATACGCAGTATTTT

V gene: TRBV6-4
clone size: NA
J gene: TRBJ2-1
D gene: NA
CDR3 protein: CASSDGPGLPNEQFF
CDR3 DNA: TGTGCCAGCAGTGACGGTCCAGGGCTTCCCAATGAGCAGTTCTTC

V gene: TRBV4-1
clone size: NA
J gene: TRBJ1-2
D gene: TRBD1
CDR3 protein: CASSHPGTGRSNYGYTF
CDR3 DNA: TGCGCCAGCAGCCACCCGGGGACAGGGAGGTCTAACTATGGCTACACCTTC

V gene: TRBV18
clone size: NA
J gene: TRBJ1-5
D gene: TRBD1
CDR3 protein: CASSPAGTGGDQPQHF
CDR3 DNA: TGTGCCAGCTCACCTGCAGGGACAGGGGGAGATCAGCCCCAGCATTTT

V gene: TRBV10-3
clone size: once
J gene: TRBJ2-2
D gene: NA
CDR3 protein: CAIRRSFIGDFNTGELFF
CDR3 DNA: TGTGCCATCAGGCGCTCTTTTATAGGGGATTTCAACACCGGGGAGCTGTTTTTT

V gene: TRBV4-1
clone size: NA
J gene: TRBJ2-3
D gene: TRBD2
CDR3 protein: CASSLGPLAAKFTDTQYF
CDR3 DNA: TGCGCCAGCAGCCTCGGACCCCTAGCGGCCAAATTCACAGATACGCAGTATTTT

V gene: TRBV14
clone size: NA
J gene: TRBJ2-7
D gene: NA
CDR3 protein: CASSRSYEQYF
CDR3 DNA: TGTGCCAGCAGCCGGAGCTACGAGCAGTACTTC

V gene: TRBV27
clone size: NA
J gene: TRBJ2-7
D gene: TRBD2
CDR3 protein: CASSLSLRTSGRAYEQYF
CDR3 DNA: TGTGCCAGCAGTTTATCCCTTCGGACTAGCGGGAGGGCCTACGAGCAGTACTTC

V gene: TRBV11-2
clone size: NA
J gene: TRBJ1-3
D gene: TRBD1
CDR3 protein: CASSSGDRVSGNTIYF
CDR3 DNA: TGTGCCAGCAGCTCGGGTGACAGGGTCTCTGGAAACACCATATATTTT

V gene: TRBV30
clone size: NA
J gene: TRBJ1-3
D gene: NA
CDR3 protein: CAWSVPLGNTIYF
CDR3 DNA: TGTGCCTGGAGTGTCCCCCTTGGAAACACCATATATTTT

V gene: TRBV5-6
clone size: NA
J gene: TRBJ1-1
D gene: NA
CDR3 protein: CASSLGLGGGMITEAFF
CDR3 DNA: TGTGCCAGCAGCTTGGGGTTGGGGGGGGGAATGATTACTGAAGCTTTCTTT

V gene: TRBV14
clone size: once
J gene: TRBJ1-2
D gene: TRBD1
CDR3 protein: CASSPRQGNYGYTF
CDR3 DNA: TGTGCCAGCAGCCCCCGACAGGGTAACTATGGCTACACCTTC

V gene: TRBV28
clone size: NA
J gene: TRBJ2-1
D gene: TRBD1
CDR3 protein: CASSDRDRGPYNEQFF
CDR3 DNA: TGTGCCAGCAGTGACCGGGACAGGGGCCCCTACAATGAGCAGTTCTTC

V gene: TRBV10-2
clone size: NA
J gene: TRBJ2-1
D gene: TRBD1
CDR3 protein: CASRGDRGQEQFF
CDR3 DNA: TGCGCCAGCAGGGGGGACAGGGGGCAGGAGCAGTTCTTC

V gene: TRBV2
clone size: NA
J gene: TRBJ2-1
D gene: NA
CDR3 protein: CASSVGHRNNNEQFF
CDR3 DNA: TGTGCCAGCAGTGTGGGACACAGGAATAACAATGAGCAGTTCTTC

V gene: TRBV11-2
clone size: NA
J gene: TRBJ2-1
D gene: NA
CDR3 protein: CASSFLASDSSYNEQFF
CDR3 DNA: TGTGCCAGCAGCTTTCTCGCTAGCGATAGCTCCTACAATGAGCAGTTCTTC

V gene: TRBV9
clone size: NA
J gene: TRBJ2-7
D gene: NA
CDR3 protein: CASSPESGYEQYF
CDR3 DNA: TGTGCCAGCAGCCCCGAGAGCGGCTACGAGCAGTACTTC

V gene: TRBV6-5
clone size: NA
J gene: TRBJ2-7
D gene: NA
CDR3 protein: CASLQGYSYEQYF
CDR3 DNA: TGTGCCAGTCTTCAGGGGTACTCCTACGAGCAGTACTTC

V gene: TRBV6-1
clone size: NA
J gene: TRBJ2-1
D gene: NA
CDR3 protein: CASSRGTISYNEQFF
CDR3 DNA: TGTGCCAGCAGTCGGGGGACCATCTCCTACAATGAGCAGTTCTTC

V gene: TRBV6-5
clone size: once
J gene: TRBJ1-5
D gene: NA
CDR3 protein: CASSYSGRGSQPQHF
CDR3 DNA: TGTGCCAGCAGTTACTCGGGCCGGGGTAGTCAGCCCCAGCATTTT

V gene: TRBV9
clone size: NA
J gene: TRBJ2-7
D gene: TRBD1
CDR3 protein: CASSVTAGGSYEQYF
CDR3 DNA: TGTGCCAGCAGCGTTACGGCAGGGGGTTCCTACGAGCAGTACTTC

V gene: TRBV6-1
clone size: NA
J gene: TRBJ2-1
D gene: TRBD2
CDR3 protein: CASSDQRGAYNEQFF
CDR3 DNA: TGTGCCAGCAGTGACCAGCGGGGAGCCTACAATGAGCAGTTCTTC

V gene: TRBV7-9
clone size: NA
J gene: TRBJ2-6
D gene: NA
CDR3 protein: CASSLDQGNILGVLTF
CDR3 DNA: TGTGCCAGCAGCTTAGATCAGGGTAACATCTTAGGCGTCCTGACTTTC

V gene: TRBV4-1
clone size: NA
J gene: TRBJ2-3
D gene: NA
CDR3 protein: CASSQDTGWTDTQYF
CDR3 DNA: TGCGCCAGCAGCCAAGATACAGGGTGGACAGATACGCAGTATTTT

V gene: TRBV29-1
clone size: NA
J gene: TRBJ1-1
D gene: NA
CDR3 protein: CSVETENTEAFF
CDR3 DNA: TGCAGCGTTGAGACAGAGAACACTGAAGCTTTCTTT

V gene: TRBV30
clone size: NA
J gene: TRBJ1-2
D gene: NA
CDR3 protein: CACEQGWGYTF
CDR3 DNA: TGTGCCTGTGAACAGGGATGGGGCTACACCTTC

V gene: TRBV7-6
clone size: once
J gene: TRBJ1-1
D gene: TRBD1
CDR3 protein: CASSLETGGNTEAFF
CDR3 DNA: TGTGCCAGCAGCTTAGAGACAGGGGGCAACACTGAAGCTTTCTTT

V gene: TRBV5-6
clone size: NA
J gene: TRBJ2-5
D gene: NA
CDR3 protein: CASSLGQRQETQYF
CDR3 DNA: TGTGCCAGCAGCCTCGGACAGCGCCAAGAGACCCAGTACTTC

V gene: TRBV5-1
clone size: NA
J gene: TRBJ2-3
D gene: TRBD2
CDR3 protein: CASRTSDSTDTQYF
CDR3 DNA: TGCGCCAGCAGGACTAGCGATAGCACAGATACGCAGTATTTT

V gene: TRBV6-1
clone size: NA
J gene: TRBJ1-1
D gene: TRBD1
CDR3 protein: CASRTNRGESEAFF
CDR3 DNA: TGTGCCAGCAGAACTAACAGGGGGGAATCTGAAGCTTTCTTT

V gene: TRBV28
clone size: NA
J gene: TRBJ1-3
D gene: NA
CDR3 protein: CASSSLSRREVGNTIYF
CDR3 DNA: TGTGCCAGCAGTTCACTCTCTCGCCGGGAGGTTGGAAACACCATATATTTT

V gene: TRBV4-1
clone size: NA
J gene: TRBJ2-5
D gene: TRBD1
CDR3 protein: CASSPRGLQETQYF
CDR3 DNA: TGCGCCAGCAGCCCCAGGGGGCTTCAAGAGACCCAGTACTTC

V gene: TRBV30
clone size: NA
J gene: TRBJ2-1
D gene: TRBD2
CDR3 protein: CAWSDRRTSGIYNEQFF
CDR3 DNA: TGTGCCTGGAGTGACCGTCGGACTAGCGGGATATACAATGAGCAGTTCTTC

V gene: TRBV9
clone size: NA
J gene: TRBJ1-1
D gene: NA
CDR3 protein: CASSALGGSGEAFF
CDR3 DNA: TGTGCCAGCAGCGCCTTAGGGGGAAGCGGTGAAGCTTTCTTT

V gene: TRBV6-5
clone size: NA
J gene: TRBJ1-5
D gene: NA
CDR3 protein: CASRQQGFNQPQHF
CDR3 DNA: TGTGCCAGCAGACAACAGGGATTCAATCAGCCCCAGCATTTT

V gene: TRBV28
clone size: NA
J gene: TRBJ2-2
D gene: NA
CDR3 protein: CASSFRPSKRSRTGELFF
CDR3 DNA: TGTGCCAGCAGTTTTAGACCCTCGAAGCGTAGTAGGACCGGGGAGCTGTTTTTT

V gene: TRBV12-5
clone size: NA
J gene: TRBJ1-1
D gene: TRBD1
CDR3 protein: CASPPRATGQMNTEAFF
CDR3 DNA: TGTGCTAGTCCCCCGAGGGCGACAGGGCAAATGAACACTGAAGCTTTCTTT

V gene: TRBV7-8
clone size: NA
J gene: TRBJ1-4
D gene: TRBD1
CDR3 protein: CASSLARTGATNEKLFF
CDR3 DNA: TGTGCCAGCAGCTTAGCGCGGACAGGGGCAACTAATGAAAAACTGTTTTTT

V gene: TRBV7-9
clone size: NA
J gene: TRBJ2-2
D gene: TRBD2
CDR3 protein: CASSFSLAGEYTGELFF
CDR3 DNA: TGTGCCAGCAGTTTCTCTCTAGCGGGAGAGTACACCGGGGAGCTGTTTTTT

V gene: TRBV28
clone size: NA
J gene: TRBJ2-7
D gene: TRBD1
CDR3 protein: CASSLRGGFYEQYF
CDR3 DNA: TGTGCCAGCAGTTTAAGAGGGGGCTTTTACGAGCAGTACTTC